This is a list of T cell receptor beta chains from one sample in a study of cytotoxic CD8 clonotypes in ibrutinib-treated CLL. The data were produced by immunoSEQ multiplex PCR, yet TCRdb's version contains in-frame clones alone and is incomplete. Of about 250,000 clones listed, 70% are singletons. The sequencing here drew on PBMCs, taken after 24 months of ibrutinib treatment. The receptors originated from a human donor with chronic lymphocytic leukemia. Each CDR3 is given without its conserved first and last residue.

v_gene	j_gene	CDR3aa
TRBV7-2	TRBJ2-7	ASSSRLAGTEQY
TRBV4-2	TRBJ2-7	ASSQESTVGSYEQY
TRBV30	TRBJ2-1	AWSVLGPSNEQF
TRBV5-4	TRBJ2-7	ASSLSSGDPFEQY
TRBV5-6	TRBJ2-3	ASSRGGIPLGNTQY
TRBV7-9	TRBJ2-7	ASSAAPTGLGFSDEQY
TRBV19	TRBJ2-3	ASSTGLSTDTQY
TRBV19	TRBJ2-7	ASSNGGRGSYEQY
TRBV28	TRBJ2-4	ASSPDRAVAKNIQY
TRBV19	TRBJ2-7	ASSIGTGDYEQY
TRBV9	TRBJ2-1	ASSVGGRRNEQF
TRBV19	TRBJ1-2	ASSTYSVSGLGGYT
TRBV2	TRBJ1-5	ASKQAGGWPQH
TRBV15	TRBJ2-1	ATSRGSGTGRNEQF
TRBV19	TRBJ1-1	ASSLMGGTVEAF
TRBV4-3	TRBJ2-7	ASSQDNEQY
TRBV7-2	TRBJ2-3	ASSPPGQGLNTQY
TRBV9	TRBJ2-5	ASSAQDRVEETQY
TRBV5-5	TRBJ2-7	ASKEGDVYEQY
TRBV25-1	TRBJ2-7	ASLGTAAHEQY
TRBV9	TRBJ2-3	ASSVTSATDTQY
TRBV6-1	TRBJ2-1	ASQRTSGSGLF
TRBV2	TRBJ1-5	ASSPGAGGGPQH
TRBV7-9	TRBJ2-3	ASSLVVTTDRDTQY
TRBV5-5	TRBJ2-2	ASSQSIRGTGELF
TRBV4-1	TRBJ2-7	ASSQDRSSYEQY